This T cell receptor (beta chain) was recorded in a study of T cells in Graves' hyperthyroidism and ophthalmopathy. The CDR3 totals 16 residues. The germline CDR1 and CDR2 sequences are SGHKS and YYEKEE (reference sequence). V lost 4 bases and J 6 bases, leaving 20 bases between the germline ends. TCR beta CDR3 sequences were amplified from RNA transcripts. In the first-round RT-PCR of the TCR CDR3, the HTBI primer set was used. TCRdb reanalysed the multiplex PCR reads using MiXCR and keeps one entry per CDR3 protein. The sample carries more than 500,000 distinct CDR3 sequences, 15% to 20% recorded once. This clonotype turned up a few times. Antigen unknown. The study included ophthalmopathy patients with Clinical Activity Score at least 3, NOSPECS grade at least 4 and duration under 3 months. Patients showing uncontrolled infection, other autoimmune disease, pregnancy or lactation were ineligible. Study conclusions and caveats: Most clonotypes expanded in the thyroid (above 0.001) were also present in blood.

The sequenced sample consisted of blood. This TCR derives from a woman in her twenties or thirties with Graves' ophthalmopathy. The V and J genes are TRBV5-5 and TRBJ2-1; D gene ambiguous. For the CDR3, the DNA is TGTGCCAGCAGCCTAGGGCCTATCGGTCGGGCCAATGAGCAGTTCTTC. This encodes CASSLGPIGRANEQFF.